The TCR beta chain under discussion was sequenced for a study of OX40 agonist ivuxolimab in advanced cancers. Findings and limits, study-wide: Clonal expansion was among the lowest in partial responders at 0.1-3.0 mg/kg, especially CD8+. At doses 0.1 to 3.0 mg/kg, CD4+ and CD8+ clones expanded. Normalized T-cell clonal expansion was also low in some nonresponders.

Some clones are missing from TCRdb's copy, which holds only in-frame ones; the method was immunoSEQ multiplex PCR. The table lists fewer than 75,000 clones, 88% of them singletons, with 0.67% in the top ten. J was trimmed by 0 bases and V by 3 bases; bases with no gene match: 6. Germline V gene data show CDR1 as KGHSH and CDR2 as LQKENI. CDR3 size: 16 residues. Concerning this clone itself: The antigen remains undetermined.

The sample was CD4+ or CD8+ T cells sorted from blood, taken in a trial of the OX40 agonist ivuxolimab. The chain recombines TRBV18 with TRBJ1-1, with TRBD1 matching 8 bases. The TCR comes from an adult with an advanced solid tumor such as melanoma, head and neck, liver or kidney cancer. For the CDR3, the DNA is TGTGCCAGCTCACCCAGACAGGGGCGAATGAACACTGAAGCTTTCTTT. Its protein product is CASSPRQGRMNTEAFF.